A single sample gave rise to the 30 T cell receptor beta chains below, sequenced in a study of beta chain features in type 1 diabetes. Their antigens remain unidentified. Expressed TCRB transcripts were sequenced, since all the RNA that had been isolated was reverse transcribed. Method: immunoSEQ multiplex PCR; TCRdb's copy keeps in-frame clones and lacks some. In the table there are hundreds of thousands of clones, about an eighth of which are singletons. Overall study results and limits: TCRB CDR3s were moderately but significantly shorter in Type 1 diabetes patients in all four CD4+ subsets.

The sample consisted of naive CD4+ T cells from blood. The receptors shown here come from a man between 18 and 29 years old with type 1 diabetes.

The genes are TRBV5-4 and TRBJ2-1; 7 bases match TRBD2. The junction had 7 bases not matched to a gene; V was cut back by 2 bases and J by 2 bases. CDR1 is SGHNT, CDR2 YYREEE, per germline (reference sequence). This CDR3 has 16 amino acids. The CDR3 sequence is CASSLEPGLPYNEQFF. The CDR3 DNA sequence: TGTGCCAGCAGCTTAGAACCGGGACTACCCTACAATGAGCAGTTCTTC.

The rearrangement uses TRBV30 and TRBJ2-3, with D unclear. CDR3 length: 14 amino acids. From germline, CDR1 is GTSNPN and CDR2 SVGIG (reference sequence). The ends were cut back, 0 bases at V and 6 bases at J, with 13 bases in the middle. The CDR3 DNA reads TGTGCCTGGAGTGTAAAGTCTGTAGGGGATACGCAGTATTTT. Translation: CAWSVKSVGDTQYF.

The V call is TRBV29-1, the J call TRBJ1-2; possibly TRBD1 for D (5 bases). Germline V gene data show CDR1 as SQVTM and CDR2 as ANQGSEA. The CDR3 contains 14 residues. V lost 7 bases, J lost 2 bases, and 17 bases lay in between. The CDR3 nucleotides read TGCAGCGCCGGTGGGGCGGGGCAGAACTATGGCTACACCTTC. This encodes CSAGGAGQNYGYTF.

This clone showed up just a few times. The J gene is TRBJ2-3, the V gene TRBV5-1, with 7 bases lining up with TRBD1. The CDR3 runs 16 residues. From germline, CDR1 is SGHRS and CDR2 YFSETQ. The V and J ends lost 4 bases and 4 bases, in that order; junction bases with no gene match: 12. The CDR3 here is CASSIGTALFSDTQYF. Written as DNA, the CDR3 is TGCGCCAGCAGCATCGGGACAGCCTTATTCTCAGATACGCAGTATTTT. The full variable domain, its missing parts supplied by reference TRBV5-1 and TRBJ2-3, is KAGVTQTPRYLIKTRGQQVTLSCSPISGHRSVSWYQQTPGQGLQFLFEYFSETQRNKGNFPGRFSGRQFSNSRSEMNVSTLELGDSALYLCASSIGTALFSDTQYFGPGTRLTVL.

The chain has TRBV27 and TRBJ2-3; D ambiguous. Trimming shortened V by 2 bases and J by 3 bases, and 12 bases separated the two germline ends. The CDR3 runs to 15 residues. Germline V CDR1 and CDR2: MNHEY, SMNVEV (reference sequence). CDR3 residues: CASSLRGPITDTQYF. The CDR3 nucleotides read TGTGCCAGCAGTTTACGTGGTCCGATTACAGATACGCAGTATTTT.

In its sample, this clone was seen a few times. This sequence joins TRBV7-6 and TRBJ2-7; 8 nucleotides align to TRBD2. With 3 bases clipped from V and 6 bases from J, the junction kept 7 bases outside the gene matches. The germline CDR1 and CDR2 sequences are SGHVS and FNYEAQ. This CDR3 has 14 residues. The CDR3 spells CASSFGLALGEQYF. Here the CDR3 DNA reads TGTGCCAGCAGCTTCGGACTAGCATTAGGCGAGCAGTACTTC.

This clone has a handful of counts. The J gene is TRBJ2-3, the V gene TRBV5-1; D might be TRBD1 (6 bases). Germline V CDR1 and CDR2: SGHRS, YFSETQ. The CDR3 has 16 amino acids. V was shortened by 0 bases and J by 2 bases, with 13 bases between the two germline ends. For the CDR3, the DNA is TGCGCCAGCAGCTTGGCCCCGGACAGATACACAGATACGCAGTATTTT. It specifies CASSLAPDRYTDTQYF.

V gene TRBV30 combines with J gene TRBJ1-5, with TRBD1 as a possible D gene (5 bases). Between the trimmed V and J ends, which lost 1 base and 7 bases, there was a span of 11 bases. The CDR3 consists of 13 residues. Germline CDR1 GTSNPN, CDR2 SVGIG (reference sequence). CDR3 sequence (DNA): TGTGCCTGGAGTGGGCCCACAGGCCAGCCCCAGCATTTT. It codes for CAWSGPTGQPQHF.

The chain uses TRBV30 and TRBJ1-5; D possibly corresponds to TRBD1 (5 bases). From germline, CDR1 is GTSNPN and CDR2 SVGIG (reference sequence). With 2 bases removed from V and 6 bases from J, the gap between germline ends came to 11 bases. CDR3 length: 13 residues. Here the CDR3 DNA reads TGTGCCTGGAGTCCAGGGTTTAGTCAGCCCCAGCATTTT. It translates to CAWSPGFSQPQHF.

The gene calls are TRBV5-4 and TRBJ2-1; 7 bases fit TRBD1. The CDR3 covers 14 residues. CDR1 SGHNT and CDR2 YYREEE come from the germline V gene (reference sequence). Trimming took 4 bases from V and 0 from J; bases not matched to a gene: 1. The CDR3 loop is CASSRDSSYNEQFF. In DNA form, the CDR3 reads TGTGCCAGCAGCCGGGACAGCTCCTACAATGAGCAGTTCTTC.

CDR3 protein: CATEVDGTGEQYF. DNA of the CDR3: TGTGCCACTGAAGTGGATGGTACGGGAGAGCAGTACTTC. The chain uses TRBV6-6 and TRBJ2-7, with D possibly being TRBD2 (5 bases). The CDR3 totals 13 residues. Trimming took off 10 bases at V and 7 bases at J, with 20 bases between the two ends. Germline lookup yields CDR1 MNHNY and CDR2 SVGAGI (reference sequence).

This clone has more than one count but fewer than ten. The sample has other DNA sequences that encode this CDR3 too. The chain uses TRBV28 and TRBJ2-5; no clear D gene. CDR3 length: 11 amino acids. The V gene's germline CDR1 is MDHEN and CDR2 SYDVKM. V was cut by 6 bases and J by 5 bases, with 7 bases left in between. CDR3 loop: CASSRRETQYF. Written as DNA, the CDR3 is TGTGCCAGCAGCCGCCGGGAGACCCAGTACTTC.

J is TRBJ1-5 and V is TRBV30; no definite D call. CDR3 length: 16 amino acids. V was pared by 0 bases and J by 6 bases, with 18 bases between. Germline CDR1 reads GTSNPN; CDR2 reads SVGIG (reference sequence). CDR3 sequence reads: CAWSVGRTSHSQPQHF. CDR3 bases: TGTGCCTGGAGTGTAGGGAGGACGTCACATTCTCAGCCCCAGCATTTT. The complete variable domain, with remaining parts taken from reference TRBV30 and TRBJ1-5, reads SQTIHQWPATLVQPVGSPLSLECTVEGTSNPNLYWYRQAAGRGLQLLFYSVGIGQISSEVPQNLSASRPQDRQFILSSKKLLLSDSGFYLCAWSVGRTSHSQPQHFGDGTRLSIL.

This clone was seen a few times. V is TRBV2 and J is TRBJ1-2; 9 bases are a match to TRBD1. Per germline, CDR1 SNHLY and CDR2 FYNNEI. V was clipped by 3 bases and J by 4 bases; unmatched bases: 6. The length of the CDR3 is 15 residues. The CDR3 DNA reads TGTGCCAGCAGTGAGCCGGGACAGGGCACCTATGGCTACACCTTC. It codes for CASSEPGQGTYGYTF. The variable domain in full, with the rest retrieved from reference TRBV2 and TRBJ1-2, is EPEVTQTPSHQVTQMGQEVILRCVPISNHLYFYWYRQILGQKVEFLVSFYNNEISEKSEIFDDQFSVERPDGSNFTLKIRSTKLEDSAMYFCASSEPGQGTYGYTFGSGTRLTVV.

The V call is TRBV18, the J call TRBJ2-2; no clear D gene. The V and J ends lost 4 bases and 4 bases respectively, with 16 bases between them. The CDR3 has 16 residues. Germline lookup yields CDR1 KGHSH and CDR2 LQKENI. The CDR3 spells CASSLGMGSSTGELFF. The CDR3 DNA follows: TGTGCCAGCTCACTGGGGATGGGATCGAGCACCGGGGAGCTGTTTTTT.

This clone was seen a handful of times. The chain has TRBV30 and TRBJ1-5, with D perhaps matching TRBD1 (6 bases). The CDR3 runs 13 residues. Trimming took 5 bases from V and 4 from J, leaving 12 bases between them. The germline CDR1 and CDR2 sequences are GTSNPN and SVGIG (reference sequence). CDR3 nucleotide sequence: TGTGCCTGGCGCCCACAGGGAAATCAGCCCCAGCATTTT. Amino acids: CAWRPQGNQPQHF.

There are a few counts of this clone. The genes are TRBV5-8 and TRBJ2-4, with D uncertain. Trimming removed 9 bases from V and 0 bases from J, with 10 bases in between. The CDR3 is 13 residues long. From germline, CDR1 is SGHTS and CDR2 YDEGEE. CDR3 sequence (DNA): TGTGCCATAGAAGGGATAGCCAAAAACATTCAGTACTTC. This translates into CAIEGIAKNIQYF.

This clone has only a few counts. The V call is TRBV2, the J call TRBJ2-1; TRBD1 agrees at 10 bases. The CDR3 consists of 14 residues. CDR1 and CDR2 from the germline V gene are SNHLY and FYNNEI. The trim removed 4 bases at V and 7 bases at J, leaving 4 bases unmatched. This chain's CDR3 is CASSGQGARNEQFF. CDR3 nucleotides: TGTGCCAGCAGTGGACAGGGGGCAAGGAATGAGCAGTTCTTC.

This chain links TRBV28 with TRBJ2-3, with 9 bases that match TRBD1. The CDR3 contains 16 residues. The V segment lost 6 bases and the J segment 3 bases; nucleotides outside the gene matches: 10. Looked up from germline, CDR1 is MDHEN and CDR2 is SYDVKM. CDR3 protein: CASSPAGTGPTDTQYF. The CDR3 DNA sequence: TGTGCCAGCAGCCCCGCCGGGACAGGGCCGACAGATACGCAGTATTTT.

The V gene is TRBV7-2, the J gene TRBJ1-1; 7 nucleotides line up with TRBD1. CDR3 length equals 13 residues. The J segment lost 3 bases and the V segment lost 5 bases, leaving 3 bases of the junction unmatched. Looked up from germline, CDR1 is SGHTA and CDR2 is FQGNSA. The CDR3 is CASSTTGDTEAFF. For the CDR3, the DNA is TGTGCCAGCAGCACAACAGGGGACACTGAAGCTTTCTTT.

V gene TRBV5-6 combines with J gene TRBJ2-2, with D perhaps matching TRBD1 (5 bases). Germline V lookup: CDR1 SGHDT, CDR2 YYEEEE. Trimming took off 6 bases at V and 0 bases at J, with 15 bases between the two ends. The CDR3 runs to 16 residues. Here the CDR3 reads CASTLLRGSNTGELFF. The CDR3 DNA follows: TGTGCCAGCACCCTCCTTAGGGGTTCGAACACCGGGGAGCTGTTTTTT.

The chain is built from TRBV19 and TRBJ2-5; 9 nucleotides match TRBD2. This CDR3 is 14 amino acids long. Germline values: CDR1 LNHDA, CDR2 SQIVND (reference sequence). The V gene end was trimmed by 5 bases and the J gene end by 6 bases; junction bases not matched to a gene: 7. CDR3 sequence: CASSPRSGGQTQYF. CDR3 nucleotides: TGTGCCAGTAGTCCGAGGAGCGGGGGGCAGACCCAGTACTTC. Variable domain in full (rest from reference TRBV19 and TRBJ2-5): DGGITQSPKYLFRKEGQNVTLSCEQNLNHDAMYWYRQDPGQGLRLIYYSQIVNDFQKGDIAEGYSVSREKKESFPLTVTSAQKNPTAFYLCASSPRSGGQTQYFGPGTRLLVL.

J is TRBJ2-7 and V is TRBV6-1, with D possibly TRBD1 on 6 matching bases. This CDR3 is 13 amino acids long. Between the trimmed V and J ends, which lost 4 bases and 1 base, there was a span of 8 bases. Germline V gene sequence: CDR1 MNHNS, CDR2 SASEGT. Here the CDR3 reads CASSGQESYEQYF. The CDR3 coding sequence is TGTGCCAGCAGTGGACAGGAGTCCTACGAGCAGTACTTC.

The CDR3 is CASSESMSSGANVLTF. CDR3 bases: TGCGCCAGCAGTGAGTCGATGAGCTCTGGGGCCAACGTCCTGACTTTC. The genes are TRBV10-2 and TRBJ2-6; no clear D. The germline V and J ends were trimmed by 0 bases and 0 bases, with 6 bases remaining between them. This CDR3 is built from 16 residues. Germline CDR1 is WSHSY and CDR2 is SAAADI.

The J gene is TRBJ2-1, the V gene TRBV27; 12 bases are shared with TRBD1. This CDR3 region has 15 residues. Per germline, CDR1 MNHEY and CDR2 SMNVEV (reference sequence). Losses at the gene ends were 3 bases for V and 8 bases for J; bases not matched to a gene: 5. The CDR3 region is CASSFYGTGGDEQFF. As DNA, the CDR3 is TGTGCCAGCAGTTTTTACGGGACAGGGGGCGATGAGCAGTTCTTC.

V and J are TRBV25-1 and TRBJ2-7; D is possibly TRBD2 (6 bases). Trimming removed 4 bases at V and 4 bases at J, with 20 bases between. This CDR3 is built from 16 residues. Germline-derived CDR1 and CDR2 are MGHDK and SYGVNS. The CDR3 region has the DNA TGTGCCAGCAGTGGGTTACGGGACTCACAACGTTACGAGCAGTACTTC. Protein product: CASSGLRDSQRYEQYF.

V gene TRBV5-1 combines with J gene TRBJ2-1; perhaps TRBD2 as D (5 bases). This CDR3 comprises 13 residues. Looked up from germline, CDR1 is SGHRS and CDR2 is YFSETQ. V lost 2 bases and J lost 10, with 13 bases in between. The CDR3 coding sequence is TGCGCCAGCAGCTTAGGAGGATCTCGAGAGCAGTTCTTC. This encodes CASSLGGSREQFF.

This chain connects TRBV27 to TRBJ1-4; perhaps TRBD1 as D (5 bases). Trimming took 8 bases from V and 10 from J, leaving 17 bases between them. CDR3 length equals 13 residues. CDR1 is MNHEY, CDR2 SMNVEV, per germline (reference sequence). As DNA, the CDR3 is TGTGCCAGCCAGGGACCCAGAGGTGGAAAACTGTTTTTT. Protein: CASQGPRGGKLFF.

The chain couples TRBV18 to TRBJ1-1, with D hard to call. The CDR3 spans 13 residues. V was shortened by 0 bases and J by 1 base, with 3 bases between the two germline ends. Germline V gene data show CDR1 as KGHSH and CDR2 as LQKENI. The CDR3 DNA reads as TGTGCCAGCTCACCACCCCCGAACACTGAAGCTTTCTTT. Residues: CASSPPPNTEAFF.

This clone was observed a few times. Additional DNA sequences in this sample encode the identical CDR3. This rearrangement joins TRBV28 to TRBJ2-6, with D possibly matching TRBD2 (5 bases). CDR3 length: 14 amino acids. With 6 bases removed from V and 1 base from J, the gap between germline ends came to 7 bases. Per the germline V gene, CDR1 is MDHEN and CDR2 is SYDVKM. As DNA, the CDR3 is TGTGCCAGCAGCCGCGGGTCTGGGGCCAACGTCCTGACTTTC. This codes for CASSRGSGANVLTF.